Listed below are T cell receptor beta chains from one sample, sequenced in a study of blood T cell repertoires in COVID-19. The data were produced by immunoSEQ multiplex PCR, yet TCRdb's version contains in-frame clones alone and is incomplete. The sample includes 250,000 or so clones, just over 85% seen only once; the top ten take over 1.3%. The specimen was peripheral blood. These receptors were obtained from an elderly man with acute or convalescent COVID-19. Each CDR3 is given with its conserved first and last residue. A D gene is named only where the DNA matches it firmly. Not all rows give a size; the values are once, few, many and, for expanded clones, a class.

D	V	J	size	DNA	CDR3
TRBD1	TRBV12-3/TRBV12-4	TRBJ1-6	NA	TGTGCCAGCAATCAGGGGGACTATTCACCCCTCCACTTT	CASNQGDYSPLHF
NA	TRBV16	TRBJ1-1	few	TGTGCCAGCAGCCAAGCGGCGGTGAACACTGAAGCTTTCTTT	CASSQAAVNTEAFF
NA	TRBV28	TRBJ2-7	once	TGTGCCAGCAGCCAGGGCCTCGAGCAGTACTTC	CASSQGLEQYF
TRBD2	TRBV4-3	TRBJ2-7	NA	TGCGCCAGCAGCCAAGATCGGGGGGTCGTCTACGAGCAGTACTTC	CASSQDRGVVYEQYF
NA	TRBV19	TRBJ1-1	NA	TGTGCCAGTAGTCCCATACAGGGTGAAGCTTTCTTT	CASSPIQGEAFF
NA	TRBV12-3/TRBV12-4	TRBJ2-5	NA	TGTGCCAGCAGCCCCAGGGAGACCCAGTACTTC	CASSPRETQYF
TRBD1	TRBV3-1/TRBV3-2	TRBJ1-1	NA	TGTGCCAGCAGCCCAAGAGGGGCAGGGGGCGCGTCCACTGAAGCTTTCTTT	CASSPRGAGGASTEAFF
TRBD1	TRBV28	TRBJ1-2	NA	TGTGCCAGCAGTACCCAGACAGGGGGCTTCTATGGCTACACCTTC	CASSTQTGGFYGYTF
TRBD1	TRBV11-3	TRBJ1-1	NA	TGTGCCAGCAGCCCGACAGGGGCCAGCACTGAAGCTTTCTTT	CASSPTGASTEAFF
TRBD2	TRBV6-6	TRBJ2-7	many	TGTGCCAGCAGTGCTGGGACTAGCGGCGGGCAGGAGCAGTACTTC	CASSAGTSGGQEQYF
TRBD1	TRBV5-6	TRBJ1-3	NA	TGTGCCAGCAGCACGGGACAGATGTACTCTGGAAACACCATATATTTT	CASSTGQMYSGNTIYF
NA	TRBV27	TRBJ1-1	NA	TGTGCCAGCAGTTCGTACACTGAAGCTTTCTTT	CASSSYTEAFF
NA	TRBV3-1/TRBV3-2	TRBJ2-5	NA	TGTGCCAGCAAGGTCGGGACACTTATTGAAGAGACCCAGTACTTC	CASKVGTLIEETQYF
NA	TRBV21-1	TRBJ2-5	NA	TGTGCCAGCAGCGGAACAACCCGGACTAGCGGGACCTCACGGGAGACCCAGTACTTC	CASSGTTRTSGTSRETQYF
NA	TRBV3-1/TRBV3-2	TRBJ1-1	NA	TGTGCCAGCAGCCGGGGGGAATTAATGAACACTGAAGCTTTCTTT	CASSRGELMNTEAFF
TRBD2	TRBV12-3/TRBV12-4	TRBJ2-7	NA	TGTGCCAGCAGTTTGTCGGGGGGCTACGAGCAGTACTTC	CASSLSGGYEQYF
TRBD1	TRBV5-1	TRBJ1-1	once	TGCGCCAGCAGCACCCGCACAGGGGGCACTGAAGCTTTCTTT	CASSTRTGGTEAFF
NA	TRBV7-2	TRBJ2-3	once	TGTGCCAGCAGCTTAATGACTACGGGAGCTGGTGCAGATACGCAGTATTTT	CASSLMTTGAGADTQYF
TRBD1	TRBV4-3	TRBJ1-2	NA	TGCGCCAGCAGCCAGTCACTTGGGACAGTAAGCGGCTACACCTTC	CASSQSLGTVSGYTF
NA	TRBV6-5	TRBJ2-3	NA	TGTGCCAGCAGGAGCGGTTACGCAACAGATACGCAGTATTTT	CASRSGYATDTQYF
TRBD1	TRBV5-1	TRBJ2-2	NA	TGCGCCAGCAGCCTCGGACAGGGCTCTTTCGCGAACACCGGGGAGCTGTTTTTT	CASSLGQGSFANTGELFF
TRBD1	TRBV28	TRBJ2-1	NA	TGCGCCAGCAGTCCTACCTTGGGACAGGGAGAGTACAATGAGCAGTTCTTC	CASSPTLGQGEYNEQFF
NA	TRBV5-4	TRBJ2-2	NA	TGTGCCAGCAGCTTCCCCCAGGGGAACACCGGGGAGCTGTTTTTT	CASSFPQGNTGELFF
NA	TRBV3-1/TRBV3-2	TRBJ2-7	NA	TGTGCCAGCAGCCAAGATCTGGGGACTGGGACCTACGAGCAGTACTTC	CASSQDLGTGTYEQYF
NA	TRBV7-2	TRBJ1-6	once	TGTGCCAGCAGCTTAGCCAGGGGTTCACCCCTCCACTTT	CASSLARGSPLHF
TRBD1	TRBV13	TRBJ2-7	NA	TGTGCCAGCAGCGACAGGGGGAGCTCCTACGAGCAGTACTTC	CASSDRGSSYEQYF
TRBD2	TRBV28	TRBJ2-5	NA	TGTGCCAGCAGTTTAAGTCTAGCGGGAGGGCAAGAGACCCAGTACTTC	CASSLSLAGGQETQYF
TRBD1	TRBV6-5	TRBJ1-1	NA	TGTGCCAGCAGTTACTCTGGGACAGGGAGAGGTGAAGCTTTCTTT	CASSYSGTGRGEAFF
NA	TRBV10-3	TRBJ2-1	NA	TGTGCCATCAGTTCGGACTCTAGCTCCTACAATGAGCAGTTCTTC	CAISSDSSSYNEQFF
TRBD1	TRBV14	TRBJ2-3	once	TGTGCCAGCAGCCAAGGGAACAGGGGATGGTGGGATACGCAGTATTTT	CASSQGNRGWWDTQYF
TRBD1	TRBV4-2	TRBJ1-6	NA	TGTGCCAGCAGCCCGGGGACAGGGATTATCTCACCCCTCCACTTT	CASSPGTGIISPLHF
NA	TRBV6-5	TRBJ1-2	NA	TGTGCCAGCAGTCCAGGGGTTGGCTACACCTTC	CASSPGVGYTF
TRBD2	TRBV27	TRBJ2-5	NA	TGTGCCAGCAGTCTACTGGGAGGGAGGGAGACCCAGTACTTC	CASSLLGGRETQYF
TRBD2	TRBV2	TRBJ2-1	NA	TGTGCCAGCAGTAATCTCCGACTTACTAGCGGAATTAAGAACTACAATGAGCAGTTCTTC	CASSNLRLTSGIKNYNEQFF
TRBD1	TRBV4-3	TRBJ2-7	NA	TGCGCCAGCAGCCATTCCACAGGGGGGTCGACAAGCTACGAGCAGTACTTC	CASSHSTGGSTSYEQYF
TRBD1	TRBV7-2	TRBJ1-4	NA	TGTGCCAGCAGCCCAGGGACAGGGGAAAAACTGTTTTTT	CASSPGTGEKLFF
NA	TRBV28	TRBJ2-7	NA	TGTGCCAGCAGTTCCGACAGTTACGAGCAGTACTTC	CASSSDSYEQYF
NA	TRBV11-2	TRBJ1-1	once	TGTGCCAGCAGCTTAGAGCGGACTGCCGCCCTGGGAGCTTTCTTT	CASSLERTAALGAFF
NA	TRBV19	TRBJ1-6	once	TGTGCCAGTAGTATTGGGACATCATTTTCACCCCTCCACTTT	CASSIGTSFSPLHF
NA	TRBV7-9	TRBJ1-4	NA	TGTGCCAGCAGCACTCCCAGGGGCGCAACTAATGAAAAACTGTTTTTT	CASSTPRGATNEKLFF
TRBD2	TRBV5-6	TRBJ2-1	NA	TGTGCCAGCAGCTTGAGGCTAGCGGTTTTCTACAATGAGCAGTTCTTC	CASSLRLAVFYNEQFF
NA	TRBV24-1	TRBJ2-3	NA	TGTGCCACCAGTGATGCAGAGGCAGATACGCAGTATTTT	CATSDAEADTQYF
NA	TRBV7-2	TRBJ2-1	NA	TGTGCCAGCAGCTTAGGAACCCTAGCGACCTACAATGAGCAGTTCTTC	CASSLGTLATYNEQFF
TRBD2	TRBV6-6	TRBJ2-3	once	TGTGCCAGCAGGGGACTAGCGGGGGGAGACACAGATACGCAGTATTTT	CASRGLAGGDTDTQYF
NA	TRBV5-1	TRBJ1-1	NA	TGCGCCAGCAGCTCCTTGGGAGGGGGGAGCACTGAAGCTTTCTTT	CASSSLGGGSTEAFF
NA	TRBV18	TRBJ2-3	once	TGTGCCAGCTCAGAACTTCGCACAGATACGCAGTATTTT	CASSELRTDTQYF
NA	TRBV11-2	TRBJ2-7	NA	TGTGCCAGCAGCTTAGGCGCCCATAGCTCCTACGAGCAGTACTTC	CASSLGAHSSYEQYF
TRBD1	TRBV7-2	TRBJ1-5	NA	TGTGCCAGCAGCCAGGGGGCTGGGAATCAGCCCCAGCATTTT	CASSQGAGNQPQHF
NA	TRBV19	TRBJ1-1	NA	TGTGCCAGTAGCCAAAAGGTGACACCAATGAACACTGAAGCTTTCTTT	CASSQKVTPMNTEAFF
TRBD2	TRBV11-2	TRBJ2-3	NA	TGTGCCAGCAGTTCTAGCGGGGGAAGGACAGATACGCAGTATTTT	CASSSSGGRTDTQYF
TRBD1	TRBV28	TRBJ1-6	NA	TGTGCCAGCATAACAGGGGGGCGATCACCCCTCCACTTT	CASITGGRSPLHF
NA	TRBV9	TRBJ1-3	few	TGTGCCAGCAGCGCCCAGGGACTCTTATCTGGAAACACCATATATTTT	CASSAQGLLSGNTIYF
NA	TRBV7-8	TRBJ2-5	NA	TGTGCCAGCAGCCGCGACACCGGTCGGGAGACCCAGTACTTC	CASSRDTGRETQYF